This is a list of T cell receptor beta chains from one sample in a study of T cell clonotyping in hematopoietic cell transplantation. This table comes from immunoSEQ multiplex PCR, and its TCRdb copy is limited to in-frame clones, with some not included. The repertoire holds 70,000 or so clones, with 85% to 95% as singletons. Sequencing input: peripheral blood mononuclear cells. The receptors were sampled from a man between 45 and 60 years old in good health. Some clones in this sample may be carry-over from other donors' samples. Each CDR3 is given without its conserved first and last residue.

j_call	v_call	cdr3_aa
TRBJ2-7	TRBV19	ASSEGQPSYEQY
TRBJ2-3	TRBV5-4	ASSQTGGADTQY
TRBJ2-7	TRBV4-2	ASSQDRTSGAYEQY
TRBJ2-7	TRBV27	ASSPDRSGEQY
TRBJ1-2	TRBV10-3	AISGETEGYT
TRBJ1-2	TRBV25-1	ASSVGTYGYT
TRBJ2-5	TRBV7-2	ASSFGTGGAGETQY
TRBJ2-7	TRBV6-5	ASSYRDRLGYEQY
TRBJ2-3	TRBV2	ASSEAGLAGSTDTQY
TRBJ2-3	TRBV13	ASSLRLDTQY
TRBJ1-1	TRBV2	ASISLPGRTEAF
TRBJ2-4	TRBV21-1	ATAEQDKNIQY
TRBJ2-1	TRBV11-1	ASRTGLAGESSYNEQF
TRBJ2-2	TRBV14	ASSPKLTGNGELF
TRBJ2-7	TRBV29-1	SVGGSGAYYEQY
TRBJ1-1	TRBV2	ASNLRGNTEAF
TRBJ1-2	TRBV28	ASRTGLYNGYT
TRBJ2-7	TRBV2	ASSEFKATSGRAGVVYEQY
TRBJ2-2	TRBV19	ASSIRGRRPDTGELF
TRBJ1-2	TRBV4-3	ASSQGGSTYGYT
TRBJ2-2	TRBV11-2	ASSAVPRNTGELF
TRBJ1-5	TRBV28	ASIQGANQPQH
TRBJ1-2	TRBV27	ASSSGQGLIYGYT
TRBJ2-7	TRBV4-3	ASSQFLEGEQY
TRBJ2-3	TRBV30	AWSVPTSGSTDTQY
TRBJ2-1	TRBV7-3	ASRGTSQSNEQF
TRBJ1-2	TRBV28	ASSLRDQASYT
TRBJ2-5	TRBV7-6	ASSFGGQGATKTQY